This T cell receptor beta chain was obtained from a study of blood T cell repertoires in COVID-19. Study-wide background: PBMCs, B-cell-depleted T cells, or T cells were the source of the cDNA or gDNA that made up the material.

Per the original methods: Amplification from reference gene primers served as the basis for estimated nucleated cell counts. The repertoire was sequenced with immunoSEQ multiplex PCR; TCRdb's copy has only in-frame clones and lacks some. V, J and clone size are taken as reported in that table, and D and trimming were inferred from the DNA itself. The data contain 120,000 to 150,000 clones, approximately 85% of them seen just once; the ten biggest clones take up more than 7.5%. The CDR3 extends over 14 amino acids. V was trimmed by 0 bases and J by 4 bases, leaving 9 bases between them. The germline V gene has CDR1 LNHDA and CDR2 SQIVND (reference sequence).

Input material: peripheral blood. This sequence was found in a woman aged 60-75 years with COVID-19, enrolled during active disease. The rearrangement links TRBV19 to TRBJ1-2; D possibly corresponds to TRBD1 (6 bases). CDR3 DNA: TGTGCCAGTAGTATAGAACCAGGGGCCTATGGCTACACCTTC. It specifies CASSIEPGAYGYTF.